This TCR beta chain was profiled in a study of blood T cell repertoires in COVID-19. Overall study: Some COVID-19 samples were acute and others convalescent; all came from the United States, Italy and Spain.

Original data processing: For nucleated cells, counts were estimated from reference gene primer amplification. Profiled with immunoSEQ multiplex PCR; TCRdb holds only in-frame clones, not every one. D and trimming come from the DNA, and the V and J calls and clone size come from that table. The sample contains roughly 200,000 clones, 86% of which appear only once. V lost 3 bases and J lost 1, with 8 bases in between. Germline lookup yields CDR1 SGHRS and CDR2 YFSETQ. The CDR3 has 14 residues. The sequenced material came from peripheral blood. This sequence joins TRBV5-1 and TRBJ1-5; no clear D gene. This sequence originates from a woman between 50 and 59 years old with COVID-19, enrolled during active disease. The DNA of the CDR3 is TGCGCCAGCAGCTGCCCGGTCAGCAATCAGCCCCAGCATTTT. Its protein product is CASSCPVSNQPQHF. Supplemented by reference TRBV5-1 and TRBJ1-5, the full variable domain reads KAGVTQTPRYLIKTRGQQVTLSCSPISGHRSVSWYQQTPGQGLQFLFEYFSETQRNKGNFPGRFSGRQFSNSRSEMNVSTLELGDSALYLCASSCPVSNQPQHFGDGTRLSIL.